This TCR beta chain was retrieved from a study of T cell repertoires in cytomegalovirus infection. A single record per CDR3 protein comes from TCRdb applying MiXCR to the reads. This table has some 450,000 distinct CDR3 sequences, roughly 31% appearing once. The CDR3 contains 14 residues. The V gene end was trimmed by 3 bases and the J gene end by 6 bases; junction bases not matched to a gene: 2. The sequenced sample was PBMCs. This TCR derives from a human donor in good health (CMV status not recorded). Some clones in this sample may be carry-over from other donors' samples. The genes are TRBV12-3 or TRBV12-4 and TRBJ1-6; 7 positions agree with TRBD1. The CDR3 region is CASSLDRSNSPLHF. CDR3 DNA sequence: TGTGCCAGCAGTTTGGACAGGAGTAATTCACCCCTCCACTTT.